What follows is one TCR beta chain and its context. Its specificity is unknown. MiXCR, applied by TCRdb to the 5' RACE reads, yields one record per CDR3 protein. The sample has 350,000 to 400,000 distinct CDR3 sequences, 28% seen once; the top ten hold approximately 6.6%. The data are from a study of identical twins' blood T cells. Overall study context: About 6 alpha and about 6 beta libraries together yielded tens of millions of reads.

The CDR3 is 12 residues long. Per the germline V gene, CDR1 is SQVTM and CDR2 is ANQGSEA. V lost 6 bases, J lost 0 bases, and 6 bases lay in between. Findings and caveats of the study: Shared CDR3 clonotype counts tracked mainly the product of cloneset sizes.

The rearrangement joins TRBV29-1 to TRBJ2-1; no definite D call. Source material: PBMCs. The sequence came from a woman aged 18-49 years in good health. CDR3 loop: CSVAYSYNEQFF. CDR3 in DNA: TGCAGCGTCGCGTACTCCTACAATGAGCAGTTCTTC.